The 6 T cell receptor beta chains listed next were all sequenced from one sample in a study of T cell responses to AZD1222 COVID-19 vaccine. Clones were sequenced by immunoSEQ multiplex PCR, and TCRdb holds only the in-frame ones, with some missing. The data show 90,000 to 120,000 clones, with 89% seen just once and about 7% held by the top ten. Sequencing used peripheral blood, obtained on day 0 of AZD1222 vaccination. These receptors were obtained from an adult in good health.

The chain is built from TRBV28 and TRBJ1-1; D gene uncertain. Per germline, CDR1 MDHEN and CDR2 SYDVKM. V was clipped by 4 bases and J by 4 bases, with 7 bases between them. The CDR3 is 12 residues long. The CDR3 reads CASSSPSTEAFF. Here the CDR3 DNA reads TGTGCCAGCAGTTCACCCAGCACTGAAGCTTTCTTT.

V and J are TRBV4-3 and TRBJ2-1; 7 nucleotides agree with TRBD2. V lost 3 bases, J lost 3 bases, and 5 bases stayed unmatched. The CDR3 spans 15 residues. Germline-derived CDR1 and CDR2 are LGHNA and YSLEER. CDR3 sequence (DNA): TGCGCCAGCAGCCAGGGGGACTACTACTACAATGAGCAGTTCTTC. Protein: CASSQGDYYYNEQFF.

The chain employs TRBV6-5 and TRBJ2-6; no reliable D call. The CDR3 spans 15 residues. Germline-derived CDR1 and CDR2 are MNHEY and SVGAGI. V lost 0 bases, J lost 2 bases, and 5 bases lay in between. The CDR3 loop is CASSYSSTGANVLTF. Here the CDR3 DNA reads TGTGCCAGCAGTTACTCGAGCACTGGGGCCAACGTCCTGACTTTC.

The chain employs TRBV27 and TRBJ2-1; a weak D match, TRBD1 (5 bases). The CDR3 consists of 14 residues. Germline lookup yields CDR1 MNHEY and CDR2 SMNVEV (reference sequence). V was cut by 3 bases and J by 3 bases, with 9 bases left in between. CDR3 sequence (DNA): TGTGCCAGCAGTTTGGCAGGGCACTACAATGAGCAGTTCTTC. It is translated as CASSLAGHYNEQFF.

On this clone itself: Germline and junction disagree at one end, which may indicate a read error. V usage is TRBV29-1 and J usage is TRBJ2-7; no firm D call. CDR1 is SQVTM and CDR2 is ANQGSEA in the germline V gene. The CDR3 has 10 amino acids. The CDR3 nucleotides read TGCAGCGTTGTAACCTTACCTTGGGACTTC. Translation gives CSVVTLPWDF.

The chain has TRBV30 and TRBJ1-5; no reliable D call. Trimming took 2 bases from V and 3 from J, leaving 8 bases between them. Germline lookup yields CDR1 GTSNPN and CDR2 SVGIG (reference sequence). This CDR3 comprises 13 residues. CDR3 nucleotides: TGTGCCTGGAGTATAAGGGACAATCAGCCCCAGCATTTT. It is translated as CAWSIRDNQPQHF.